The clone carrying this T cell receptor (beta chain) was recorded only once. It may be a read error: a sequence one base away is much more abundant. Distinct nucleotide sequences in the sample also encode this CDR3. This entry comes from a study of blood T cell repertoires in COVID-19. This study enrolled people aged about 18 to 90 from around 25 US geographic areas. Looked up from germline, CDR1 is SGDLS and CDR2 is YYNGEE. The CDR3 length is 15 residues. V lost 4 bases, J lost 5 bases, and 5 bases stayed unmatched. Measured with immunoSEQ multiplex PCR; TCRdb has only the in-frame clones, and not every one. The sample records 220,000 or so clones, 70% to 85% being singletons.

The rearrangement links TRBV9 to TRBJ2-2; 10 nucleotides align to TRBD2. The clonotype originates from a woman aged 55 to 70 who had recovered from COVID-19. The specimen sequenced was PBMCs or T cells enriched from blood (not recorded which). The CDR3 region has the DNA TGTGCCAGCAGCCCCAGCGGGGGGGGGACCGGGGAGCTGTTTTTT. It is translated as CASSPSGGGTGELFF.